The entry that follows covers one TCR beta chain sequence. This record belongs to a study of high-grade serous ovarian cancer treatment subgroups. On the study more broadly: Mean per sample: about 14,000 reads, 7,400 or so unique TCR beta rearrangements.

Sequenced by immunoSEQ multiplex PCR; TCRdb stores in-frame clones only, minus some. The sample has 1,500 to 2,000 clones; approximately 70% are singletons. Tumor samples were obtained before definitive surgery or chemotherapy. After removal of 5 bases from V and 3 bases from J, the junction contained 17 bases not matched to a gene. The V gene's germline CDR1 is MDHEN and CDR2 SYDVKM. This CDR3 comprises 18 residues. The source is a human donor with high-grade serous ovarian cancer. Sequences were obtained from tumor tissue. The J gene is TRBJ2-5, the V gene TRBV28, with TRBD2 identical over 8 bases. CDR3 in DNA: TGTGCCAGCAGTAGCGGGGGAATGATTGTGTCAGCTAAAGAGACCCAGTACTTC. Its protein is CASSSGGMIVSAKETQYF.